The entry below gives a single TCR beta chain sequence along with its context. The same CDR3 arises from other DNA sequences in this sample as well. This entry belongs to a study of blood T cell repertoires in COVID-19. Study as a whole: From the United States, Italy and Spain came samples of acute and convalescent COVID-19. In each case, the material was cDNA or gDNA derived from T cells, B-cell-depleted T cells, or PBMCs.

Produced via immunoSEQ multiplex PCR; TCRdb's table is partial and in-frame only. Of approximately 80,000 clones listed, approximately 85% are singletons. From germline, CDR1 is SNHLY and CDR2 FYNNEI. The CDR3 is made up of 12 amino acids. J was trimmed by 4 bases and V by 4 bases; bases with no gene match: 1. Enrolment of Seattle patients took place during active infection, and they were followed longitudinally. The source of this sequence is a woman of 80 years or more with COVID-19, enrolled during active disease. The V and J genes are TRBV2 and TRBJ2-7; 7 nucleotides agree with TRBD1. The sample was peripheral blood. CDR3 amino acids: CASSGQGYEQYF. CDR3 sequence (DNA): TGTGCCAGCAGTGGACAGGGTTACGAGCAGTACTTC. The complete variable domain, with remaining parts taken from reference TRBV2 and TRBJ2-7, reads EPEVTQTPSHQVTQMGQEVILRCVPISNHLYFYWYRQILGQKVEFLVSFYNNEISEKSEIFDDQFSVERPDGSNFTLKIRSTKLEDSAMYFCASSGQGYEQYFGPGTRLTVT.